This passage covers 4 T cell receptor beta chains from one sample sequenced in a study of T cells in localized non-small cell lung cancer. Profiled with immunoSEQ multiplex PCR; TCRdb holds only in-frame clones, not every one. Among 75,000 to 95,000 clones, approximately 86% were seen once, and the ten largest hold roughly 14%. Sequences were derived from peripheral blood, sampled before any cancer treatment. The receptor set was obtained from a man aged 35 to 70 with stage I squamous cell lung carcinoma.

The chain joins TRBV28 to TRBJ1-5, with TRBD1 matching 8 bases. The V gene's germline CDR1 is MDHEN and CDR2 SYDVKM. The CDR3 length is 14 residues. V shed 5 bases, J shed 4 bases, and the junction held 4 bases outside the gene matches. Written as DNA, the CDR3 is TGTGCCAGCAGTCGGACAGGGACTAATCAGCCCCAGCATTTT. Its translation: CASSRTGTNQPQHF. Full variable domain (rest looked up from reference TRBV28 and TRBJ1-5): DVKVTQSSRYLVKRTGEKVFLECVQDMDHENMFWYRQDPGLGLRLIYFSYDVKMKEKGDIPEGYSVSREKKERFSLILESASTNQTSMYLCASSRTGTNQPQHFGDGTRLSIL.

V and J are TRBV5-1 and TRBJ2-1; no clear D gene. Germline lookup yields CDR1 SGHRS and CDR2 YFSETQ. This CDR3 contains 15 residues. Trimming took off 4 bases at V and 7 bases at J, with 18 bases between the two ends. CDR3 DNA sequence: TGCGCCAGCAGCCCCGGATCGGTCAACCTTAATGAGCAGTTCTTC. It encodes CASSPGSVNLNEQFF.

V usage is TRBV18 and J usage is TRBJ2-1; D may be TRBD1 (6 bases). Germline values: CDR1 KGHSH, CDR2 LQKENI. Trimming removed 2 bases at V and 3 bases at J, with 11 bases between. The CDR3 totals 15 residues. The CDR3 coding sequence is TGTGCCAGCTCACCAGACAGGATTCTCTACAATGAGCAGTTCTTC. Protein: CASSPDRILYNEQFF.

The chain carries TRBV4-3 and TRBJ1-6; D might be TRBD1 (6 bases). V was trimmed by 0 bases and J by 0 bases, leaving 15 bases between them. The length of the CDR3 is 19 residues. Per germline, CDR1 LGHNA and CDR2 YSLEER. The CDR3 spells CASSQEGHYESSYNSPLHF. In DNA, the CDR3 is TGCGCCAGCAGCCAAGAGGGACACTATGAAAGCTCCTATAATTCACCCCTCCACTTT.